The clone carrying this T cell receptor beta chain showed up just a few times. For the second PCR, which ran for 7 to 11 cycles, a sample-barcoded 5' primer and a J-beta primer mix were used. TCRdb reanalysed the 5' RACE reads using MiXCR and keeps one entry per CDR3 protein. Of around 990,000 distinct CDR3 sequences in the sample, about 25% are singletons; the top ten hold about 0.69%. This sample was taken from a study of blood T cells in healthy people across ages. This CDR3 is 11 amino acids long. The germline CDR1 and CDR2 sequences are SEHNR and FQNEAQ (reference sequence). Deletions cut 3 bases from V and 12 bases from J, with 12 bases between. The same sample was also used in a study of T cells of mothers and their children. Turning to that study: Three healthy Caucasian mothers and their six children donated.

The receptor's source is a girl aged 2-9 years in good health. What was sequenced was blood. The chain joins TRBV7-9 to TRBJ2-7; TRBD2 might be the D (5 bases). Written as DNA, the CDR3 is TGTGCCAGCAGCTTTGAGAGGGAAACGTACTTC. Protein product: CASSFERETYF.